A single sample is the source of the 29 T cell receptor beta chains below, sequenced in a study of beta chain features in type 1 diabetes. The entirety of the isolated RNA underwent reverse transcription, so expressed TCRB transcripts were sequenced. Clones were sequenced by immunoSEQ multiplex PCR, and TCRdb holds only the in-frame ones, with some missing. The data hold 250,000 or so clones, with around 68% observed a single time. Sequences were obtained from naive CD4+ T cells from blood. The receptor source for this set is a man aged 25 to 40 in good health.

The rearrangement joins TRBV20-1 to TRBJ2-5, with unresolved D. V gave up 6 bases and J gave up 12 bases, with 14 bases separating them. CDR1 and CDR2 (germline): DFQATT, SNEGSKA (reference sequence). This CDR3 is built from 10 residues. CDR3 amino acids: CSAPAHNEYF. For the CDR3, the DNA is TGCAGTGCCCCCGCCCATAACGAGTACTTC.

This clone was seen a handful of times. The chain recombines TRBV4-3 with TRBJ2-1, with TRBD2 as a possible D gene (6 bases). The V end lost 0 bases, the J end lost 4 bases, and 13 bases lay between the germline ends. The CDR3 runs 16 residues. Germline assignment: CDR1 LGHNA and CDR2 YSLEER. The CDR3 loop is CASSQEITSFYNEQFF. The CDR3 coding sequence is TGCGCCAGCAGCCAAGAGATCACTAGCTTTTACAATGAGCAGTTCTTC.

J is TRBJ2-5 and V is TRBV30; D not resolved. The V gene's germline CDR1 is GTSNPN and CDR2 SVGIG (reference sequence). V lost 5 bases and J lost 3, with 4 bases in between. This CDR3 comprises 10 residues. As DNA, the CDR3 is TGTGCCTGGGAAGAAGAGACCCAGTACTTC. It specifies CAWEEETQYF.

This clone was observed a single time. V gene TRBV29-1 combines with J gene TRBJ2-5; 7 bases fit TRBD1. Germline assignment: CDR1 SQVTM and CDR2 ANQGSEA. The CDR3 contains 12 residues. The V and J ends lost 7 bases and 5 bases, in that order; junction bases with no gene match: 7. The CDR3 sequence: CSGLTGTETQYF. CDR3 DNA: TGCAGCGGACTGACAGGGACGGAGACCCAGTACTTC. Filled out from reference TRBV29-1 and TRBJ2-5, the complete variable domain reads SAVISQKPSRDICQRGTSLTIQCQVDSQVTMMFWYRQQPGQSLTLIATANQGSEATYESGFVIDKFPISRPNLTFSTLTVSNMSPEDSSIYLCSGLTGTETQYFGPGTRLLVL.

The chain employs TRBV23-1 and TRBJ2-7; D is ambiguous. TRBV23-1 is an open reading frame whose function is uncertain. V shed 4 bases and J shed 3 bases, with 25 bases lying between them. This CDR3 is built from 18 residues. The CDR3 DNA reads TGCGCCAGCAGTCCGCCAGCCCTCCGTTGGAACCCGAGCTACGAGCAGTACTTC. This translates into CASSPPALRWNPSYEQYF.

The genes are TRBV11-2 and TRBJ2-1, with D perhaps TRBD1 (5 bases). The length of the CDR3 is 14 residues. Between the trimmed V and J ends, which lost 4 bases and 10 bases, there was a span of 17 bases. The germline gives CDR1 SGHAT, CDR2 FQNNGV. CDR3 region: CASSYLKQGEEQFF. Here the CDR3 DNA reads TGTGCCAGCAGCTACCTCAAGCAGGGTGAAGAGCAGTTCTTC.

The CDR3 loop is CASSDGTGAQDTQYF. DNA of the CDR3: TGTGCCAGCAGTGATGGAACAGGGGCGCAAGATACGCAGTATTTT. This chain links TRBV2 with TRBJ2-3; 7 positions match TRBD1. The trim removed 3 bases at V and 5 bases at J, leaving 8 bases unmatched. CDR1 is SNHLY and CDR2 is FYNNEI in the germline V gene. The CDR3 is 15 residues long. Combining the CDR3 with reference TRBV2 and TRBJ2-3 gives the whole variable domain EPEVTQTPSHQVTQMGQEVILRCVPISNHLYFYWYRQILGQKVEFLVSFYNNEISEKSEIFDDQFSVERPDGSNFTLKIRSTKLEDSAMYFCASSDGTGAQDTQYFGPGTRLTVL.

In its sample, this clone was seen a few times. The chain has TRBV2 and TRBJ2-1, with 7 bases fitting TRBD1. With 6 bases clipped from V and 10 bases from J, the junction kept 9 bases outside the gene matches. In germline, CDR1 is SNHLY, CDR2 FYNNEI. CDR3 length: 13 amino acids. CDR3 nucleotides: TGTGCCAGCAGAACCTTCAAGGACAGGGAGCAGTTCTTC. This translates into CASRTFKDREQFF.

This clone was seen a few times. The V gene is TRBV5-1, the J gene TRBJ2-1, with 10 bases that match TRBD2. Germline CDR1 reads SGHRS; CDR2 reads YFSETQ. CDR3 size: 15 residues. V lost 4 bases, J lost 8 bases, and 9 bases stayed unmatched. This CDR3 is CASSRSGRDLDEQFF. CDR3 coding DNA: TGCGCCAGCAGCCGGAGCGGGAGGGATCTCGATGAGCAGTTCTTC.

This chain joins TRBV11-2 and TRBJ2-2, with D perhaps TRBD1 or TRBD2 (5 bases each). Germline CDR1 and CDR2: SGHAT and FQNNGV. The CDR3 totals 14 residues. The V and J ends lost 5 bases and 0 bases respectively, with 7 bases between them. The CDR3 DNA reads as TGTGCCAGCAGCGTGGGGGCGAACACCGGGGAGCTGTTTTTT. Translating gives CASSVGANTGELFF.

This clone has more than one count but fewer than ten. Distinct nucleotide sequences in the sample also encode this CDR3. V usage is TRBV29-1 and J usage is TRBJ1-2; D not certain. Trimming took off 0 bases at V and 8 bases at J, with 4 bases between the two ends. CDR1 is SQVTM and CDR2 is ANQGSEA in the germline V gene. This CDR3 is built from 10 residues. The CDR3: CSVEEGGYTF. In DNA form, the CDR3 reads TGCAGCGTTGAAGAAGGCGGCTACACCTTC.

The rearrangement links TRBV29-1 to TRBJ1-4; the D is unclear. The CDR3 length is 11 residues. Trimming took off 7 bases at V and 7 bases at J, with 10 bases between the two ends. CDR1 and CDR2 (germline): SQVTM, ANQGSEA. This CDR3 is CSAEFGEKLFF. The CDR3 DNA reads TGCAGCGCCGAGTTCGGTGAAAAACTGTTTTTT.

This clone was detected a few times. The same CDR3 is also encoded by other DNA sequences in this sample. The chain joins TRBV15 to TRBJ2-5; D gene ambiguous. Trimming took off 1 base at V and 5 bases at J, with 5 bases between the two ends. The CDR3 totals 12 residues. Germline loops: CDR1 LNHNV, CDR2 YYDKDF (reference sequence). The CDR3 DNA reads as TGTGCCACCAGCAGAGCACAGGAGACCCAGTACTTC. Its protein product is CATSRAQETQYF.

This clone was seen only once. The CDR3 protein is CASSLDWGAYEQYF. In DNA form, the CDR3 reads TGCGCCAGCAGCTTGGATTGGGGAGCCTACGAGCAGTACTTC. The gene calls are TRBV5-1 and TRBJ2-7; a weak D match, TRBD2 (5 bases). V dropped 0 bases and J dropped 2 bases, with 9 bases sitting between them. CDR1 and CDR2 (germline): SGHRS, YFSETQ. CDR3 size: 14 residues. Filled out from reference TRBV5-1 and TRBJ2-7, the complete variable domain reads KAGVTQTPRYLIKTRGQQVTLSCSPISGHRSVSWYQQTPGQGLQFLFEYFSETQRNKGNFPGRFSGRQFSNSRSEMNVSTLELGDSALYLCASSLDWGAYEQYFGPGTRLTVT.

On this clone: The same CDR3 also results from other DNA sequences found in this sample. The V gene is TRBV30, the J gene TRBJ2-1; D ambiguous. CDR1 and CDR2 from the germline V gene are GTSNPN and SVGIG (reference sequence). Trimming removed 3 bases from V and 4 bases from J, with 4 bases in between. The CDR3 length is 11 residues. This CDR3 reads CAWSAYNEQFF. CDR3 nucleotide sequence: TGTGCCTGGAGCGCATACAATGAGCAGTTCTTC.

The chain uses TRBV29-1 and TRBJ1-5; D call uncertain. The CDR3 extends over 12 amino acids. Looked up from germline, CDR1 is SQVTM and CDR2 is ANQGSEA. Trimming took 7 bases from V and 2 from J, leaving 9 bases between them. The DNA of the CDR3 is TGCAGCGGAGCTAACGGCAATCAGCCCCAGCATTTT. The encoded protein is CSGANGNQPQHF.

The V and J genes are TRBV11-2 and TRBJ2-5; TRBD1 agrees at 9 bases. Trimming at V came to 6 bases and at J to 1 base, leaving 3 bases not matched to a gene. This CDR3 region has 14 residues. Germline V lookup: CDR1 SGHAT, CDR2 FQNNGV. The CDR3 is CASRTGGSQETQYF. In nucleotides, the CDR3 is TGTGCCAGCAGGACAGGGGGTAGCCAAGAGACCCAGTACTTC.

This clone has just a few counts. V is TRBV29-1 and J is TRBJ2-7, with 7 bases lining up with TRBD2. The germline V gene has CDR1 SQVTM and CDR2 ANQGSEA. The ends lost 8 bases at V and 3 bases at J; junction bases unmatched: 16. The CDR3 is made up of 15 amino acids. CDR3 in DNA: TGCAGCACTGGGGGGTGGCGGGAGCAACGCTACGAGCAGTACTTC. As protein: CSTGGWREQRYEQYF.

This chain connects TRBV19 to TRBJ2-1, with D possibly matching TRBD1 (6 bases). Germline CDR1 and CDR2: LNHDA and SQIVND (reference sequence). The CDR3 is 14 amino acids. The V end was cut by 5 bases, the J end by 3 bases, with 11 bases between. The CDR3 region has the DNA TGTGCCAGTAGTGCTACAGGGATCTACAATGAGCAGTTCTTC. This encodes CASSATGIYNEQFF. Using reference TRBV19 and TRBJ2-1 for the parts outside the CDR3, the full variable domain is DGGITQSPKYLFRKEGQNVTLSCEQNLNHDAMYWYRQDPGQGLRLIYYSQIVNDFQKGDIAEGYSVSREKKESFPLTVTSAQKNPTAFYLCASSATGIYNEQFFGPGTRLTVL.

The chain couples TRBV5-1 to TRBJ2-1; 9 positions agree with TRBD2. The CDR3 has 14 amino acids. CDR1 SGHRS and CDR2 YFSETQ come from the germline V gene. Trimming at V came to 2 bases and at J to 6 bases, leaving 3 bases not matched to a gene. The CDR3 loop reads CASSLAGGRNEQFF. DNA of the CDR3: TGCGCCAGCAGCTTAGCGGGAGGACGCAATGAGCAGTTCTTC.

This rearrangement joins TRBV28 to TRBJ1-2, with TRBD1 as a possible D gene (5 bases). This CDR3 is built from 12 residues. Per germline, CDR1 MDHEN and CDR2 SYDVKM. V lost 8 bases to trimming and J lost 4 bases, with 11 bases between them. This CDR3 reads CASAPGGYGYTF. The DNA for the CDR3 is TGTGCCAGCGCTCCCGGGGGCTATGGCTACACCTTC.

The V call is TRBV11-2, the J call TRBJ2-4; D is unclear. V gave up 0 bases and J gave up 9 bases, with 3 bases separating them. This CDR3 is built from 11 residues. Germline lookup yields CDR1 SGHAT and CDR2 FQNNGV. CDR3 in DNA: TGTGCCAGCAGCTTAGAAGGCATTCAGTACTTC. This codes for CASSLEGIQYF.

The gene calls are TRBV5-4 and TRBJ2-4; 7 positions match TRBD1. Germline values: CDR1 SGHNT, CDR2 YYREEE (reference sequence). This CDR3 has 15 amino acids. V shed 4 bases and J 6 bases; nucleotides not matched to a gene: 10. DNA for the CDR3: TGTGCCAGCAGCCAACCTACAGGGGCGCGAAACATTCAGTACTTC. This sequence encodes CASSQPTGARNIQYF.

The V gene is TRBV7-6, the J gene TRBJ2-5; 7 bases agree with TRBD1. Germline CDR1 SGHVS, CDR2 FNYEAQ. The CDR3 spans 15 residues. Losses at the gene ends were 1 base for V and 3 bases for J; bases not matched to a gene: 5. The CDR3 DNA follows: TGTGCCAGCAGCTTAGGAAGGGGGCGAAAAGAGACCCAGTACTTC. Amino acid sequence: CASSLGRGRKETQYF.

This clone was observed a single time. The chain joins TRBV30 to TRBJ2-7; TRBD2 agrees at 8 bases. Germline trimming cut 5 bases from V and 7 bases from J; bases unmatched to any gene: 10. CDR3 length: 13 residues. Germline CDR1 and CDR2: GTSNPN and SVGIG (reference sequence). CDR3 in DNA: TGTGCCTGGCGTCAAGCGGGAGCGAGGGAGCAGTACTTC. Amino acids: CAWRQAGAREQYF.

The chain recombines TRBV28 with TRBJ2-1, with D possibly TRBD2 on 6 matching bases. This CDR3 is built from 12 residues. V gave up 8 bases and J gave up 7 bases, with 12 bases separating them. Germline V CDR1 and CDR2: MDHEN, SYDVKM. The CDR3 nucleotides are TGTGCCAGCGGAAATCGGGGGAATGAGCAGTTCTTC. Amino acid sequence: CASGNRGNEQFF.

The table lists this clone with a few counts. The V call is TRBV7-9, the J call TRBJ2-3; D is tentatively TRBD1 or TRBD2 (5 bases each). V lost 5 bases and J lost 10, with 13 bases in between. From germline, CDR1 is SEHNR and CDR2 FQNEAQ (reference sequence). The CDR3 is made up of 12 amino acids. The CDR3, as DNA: TGTGCCAGCAGCCGGAATCGGGGACCGCAGTATTTT. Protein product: CASSRNRGPQYF. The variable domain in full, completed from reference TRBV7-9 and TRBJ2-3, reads DTGVSQNPRHKITKRGQNVTFRCDPISEHNRLYWYRQTLGQGPEFLTYFQNEAQLEKSRLLSDRFSAERPKGSFSTLEIQRTEQGDSAMYLCASSRNRGPQYFGPGTRLTVL.

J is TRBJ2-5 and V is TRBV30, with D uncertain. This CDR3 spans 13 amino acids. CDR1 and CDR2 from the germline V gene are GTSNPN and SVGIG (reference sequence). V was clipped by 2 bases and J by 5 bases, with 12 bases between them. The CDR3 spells CAWSYRHGETQYF. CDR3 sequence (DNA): TGTGCCTGGAGTTATCGTCATGGGGAGACCCAGTACTTC.

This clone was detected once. The CDR3 bases are TGTGCCTGGAGACAGGGGTATGTACCGCCGGAAACTGAAGCTTTCTTT. The encoded protein is CAWRQGYVPPETEAFF. V and J are TRBV30 and TRBJ1-1, with TRBD1 matching 7 bases. J was trimmed by 5 bases and V by 3 bases; bases with no gene match: 15. The CDR3 loop spans 16 amino acids. Germline loops: CDR1 GTSNPN, CDR2 SVGIG (reference sequence).